The TCR beta chain described here comes from a study of blood T cell repertoires in COVID-19. About the research overall: From T cells, B-cell-depleted T cells, or PBMCs came the material, which was cDNA or gDNA.

This clone has a single count. Germline V gene data show CDR1 as SQVTM and CDR2 as ANQGSEA. This CDR3 region has 17 residues. The J segment lost 3 bases and the V segment lost 2 bases, leaving 11 bases of the junction unmatched. Per the original data handling: Reference gene primers were amplified, and this amplification served to estimate nucleated cell counts. Assay used: immunoSEQ multiplex PCR; TCRdb lists only in-frame clones, some missing. From that table come the V and J calls and clone size; the DNA was used to work out D and trimming. The sample has some 350,000 clones, about nine tenths seen once; the top ten hold 5.5% to 7.5%.

The sequencing sample was made of peripheral blood. This clonotype originated in a woman in her sixties or seventies with COVID-19, enrolled during active disease. The chain combines TRBV29-1 with TRBJ1-3, with TRBD1 identical over 9 bases. The CDR3 loop reads CSVEFQDRGLLGNTIYF. CDR3 DNA: TGCAGCGTTGAATTCCAGGACAGGGGATTACTTGGAAACACCATATATTTT. Drawing the rest from reference TRBV29-1 and TRBJ1-3, the complete variable domain is SAVISQKPSRDICQRGTSLTIQCQVDSQVTMMFWYRQQPGQSLTLIATANQGSEATYESGFVIDKFPISRPNLTFSTLTVSNMSPEDSSIYLCSVEFQDRGLLGNTIYFGEGSWLTVV.